Here is one TCR beta chain with its context. Its target is not known. The donors were members of the roughly 120-subject validation cohort (separate from the roughly 700-subject first cohort). The assay was immunoSEQ multiplex PCR, and TCRdb's table has in-frame clones only and misses some. The sample shows 120,000 to 150,000 clones, roughly nine tenths of them seen only once. The germline V gene encodes CDR1 GTSNPN and CDR2 SVGIG (reference sequence). The CDR3 has 13 residues. The V and J ends lost 4 bases and 6 bases, in that order; junction bases with no gene match: 8. These data originate in a study of cytomegalovirus exposure and HLA in healthy donors. Study-wide findings and caveats: The authors listed approximately 160 TCR beta chains as cytomegalovirus-associated.

The chain is built from TRBV30 and TRBJ2-7, with 8 bases fitting TRBD2. The sequence came from a man in his late teens or twenties in good health and CMV-seronegative. The sequenced sample consisted of PBMCs. This CDR3 reads CAWNVGRASEQYF. In nucleotides, the CDR3 is TGTGCCTGGAATGTCGGGAGGGCCAGCGAGCAGTACTTC.